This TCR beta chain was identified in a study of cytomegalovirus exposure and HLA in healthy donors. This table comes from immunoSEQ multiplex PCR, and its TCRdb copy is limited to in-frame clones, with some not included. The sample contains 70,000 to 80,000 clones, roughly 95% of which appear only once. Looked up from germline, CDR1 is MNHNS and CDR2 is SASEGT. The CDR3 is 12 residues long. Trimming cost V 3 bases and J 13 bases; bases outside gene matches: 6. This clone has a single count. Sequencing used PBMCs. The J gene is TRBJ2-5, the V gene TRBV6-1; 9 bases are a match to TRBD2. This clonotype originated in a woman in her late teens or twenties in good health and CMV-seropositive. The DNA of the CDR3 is TGTGCCAGCAGTGATGGAGGGACTAGCCCGTACTTC. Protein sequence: CASSDGGTSPYF.